This entry concerns a single T cell receptor (beta chain). The source of the sample is a study of blood T cell repertoires in COVID-19. Study at large: Italy, Spain and the United States were the sources of the convalescent and acute COVID-19 samples. The analysed material was cDNA or gDNA that came from T cells, B-cell-depleted T cells, or PBMCs.

After removal of 0 bases from V and 3 bases from J, the junction contained 5 bases not matched to a gene. Germline V CDR1 and CDR2: SGHDT, YYEEEE. The CDR3 covers 15 residues. In the authors' workflow: Scientists estimated how many nucleated cells there were by amplifying reference gene primers. Measured with immunoSEQ multiplex PCR; TCRdb has only the in-frame clones, and not every one. V, J and clone size are those of that table, while D and trimming were read from the DNA. The sample records roughly 150,000 clones, roughly 84% being singletons. The chain joins TRBV5-6 to TRBJ2-7, with 8 bases fitting TRBD2. The receptor was derived from a woman aged 45 to 65 in a cohort sampled during active or convalescent COVID-19. The sequenced sample consisted of peripheral blood. In DNA form, the CDR3 reads TGTGCCAGCAGCTTGGGGCGGCGGGAGGACTACGAGCAGTACTTC. This encodes CASSLGRREDYEQYF. Full variable domain (outside the CDR3, taken from reference TRBV5-6 and TRBJ2-7): DAGVTQSPTHLIKTRGQQVTLRCSPKSGHDTVSWYQQALGQGPQFIFQYYEEEERQRGNFPDRFSGHQFPNYSSELNVNALLLGDSALYLCASSLGRREDYEQYFGPGTRLTVT.